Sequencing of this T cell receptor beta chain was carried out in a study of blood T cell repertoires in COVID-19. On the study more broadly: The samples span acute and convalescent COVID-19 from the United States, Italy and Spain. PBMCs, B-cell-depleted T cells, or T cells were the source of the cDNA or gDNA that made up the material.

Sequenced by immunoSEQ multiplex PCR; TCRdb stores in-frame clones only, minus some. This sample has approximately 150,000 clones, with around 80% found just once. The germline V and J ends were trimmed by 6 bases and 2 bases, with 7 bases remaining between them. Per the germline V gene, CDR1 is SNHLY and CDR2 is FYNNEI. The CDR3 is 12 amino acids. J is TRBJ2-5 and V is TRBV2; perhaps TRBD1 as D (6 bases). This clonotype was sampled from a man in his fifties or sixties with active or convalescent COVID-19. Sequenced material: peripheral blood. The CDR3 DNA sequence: TGTGCCAGCAGGACAGGACAAGAGACCCAGTACTTC. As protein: CASRTGQETQYF.